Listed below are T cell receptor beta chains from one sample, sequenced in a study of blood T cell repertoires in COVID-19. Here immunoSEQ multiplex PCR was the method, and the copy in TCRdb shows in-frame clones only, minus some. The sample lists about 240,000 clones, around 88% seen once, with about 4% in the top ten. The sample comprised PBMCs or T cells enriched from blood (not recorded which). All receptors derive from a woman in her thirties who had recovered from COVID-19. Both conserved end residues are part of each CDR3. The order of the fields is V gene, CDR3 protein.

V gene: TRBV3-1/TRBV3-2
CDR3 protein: CASGRDEQFF

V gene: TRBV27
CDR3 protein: CASTGTGGDQPQHF

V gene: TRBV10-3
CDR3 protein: CAIPSGTYGYTF

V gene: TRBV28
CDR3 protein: CASMWEVRTGELFF

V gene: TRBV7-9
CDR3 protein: CASSPGTGLSYEQYF

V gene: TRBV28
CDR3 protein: CASSLLGGAIYGYTF

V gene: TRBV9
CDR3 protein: CASSVATSPGELFF

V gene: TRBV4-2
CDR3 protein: CASSQAGGRSFGNTIYF

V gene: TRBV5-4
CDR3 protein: CASVGQLNTEAFF

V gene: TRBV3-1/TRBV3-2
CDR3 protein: CASSQEWGQGSSGNTIYF

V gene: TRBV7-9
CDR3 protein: CASSFMGANVLTF

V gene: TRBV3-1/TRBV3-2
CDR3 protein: CASSPAGTSYGYTF

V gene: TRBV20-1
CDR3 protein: CSAWTGYEQYF

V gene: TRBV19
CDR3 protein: CASSDRYNEQFF

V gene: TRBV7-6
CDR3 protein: CASSLTPGRSSGANVLTF

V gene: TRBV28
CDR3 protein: CASSPTSGGRGEQFF

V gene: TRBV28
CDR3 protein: CASSLRGGDGYTF

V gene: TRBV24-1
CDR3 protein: CATSDFTAGGGTQYF

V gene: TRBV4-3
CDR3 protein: CASSQVVTRFSGNTIYF

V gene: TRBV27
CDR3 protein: CASSSTGYNEQFF

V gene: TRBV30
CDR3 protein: CAWYRASTDTQYF

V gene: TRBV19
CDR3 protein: CASSKPGQGNEQYF

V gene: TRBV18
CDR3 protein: CASSPGTGPDQPQHF

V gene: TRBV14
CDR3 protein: CASSRTGGSQPQHF

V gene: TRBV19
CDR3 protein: CACSGTSRPLWGYTF

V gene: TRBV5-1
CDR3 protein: CASSPNLRGTGSYNEQFF

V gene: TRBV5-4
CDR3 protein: CASSLPGQGFGGGQETQYF

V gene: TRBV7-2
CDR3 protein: CASSFGSSGNTIYF